The rows below give T cell receptor beta chains drawn from one sample of a study of Tregs in tolerant kidney transplant recipients. Here immunoSEQ multiplex PCR was the method, and the copy in TCRdb shows in-frame clones only, minus some. The sample consists of 85,000 to 100,000 clones, roughly 93% of them appearing once. Sequenced material: CD4+ T cells from blood, taken before the transplant. These receptor sequences come from a human donor who received a combined kidney and bone marrow transplant. The CDR3 runs from the conserved cysteine through the conserved F or W. A D gene is named only where the DNA matches it firmly. Clone size is stated in some rows and not others, as once, few, many or a class when expanded.

j_gene | v_gene | d_gene | abundance | CDR3aa | CDR3nt
TRBJ1-4 | TRBV19 | TRBD1 | NA | CASSTRQGAKEKLFF | TGTGCCAGTAGTACAAGACAGGGGGCCAAAGAAAAACTGTTTTTT
TRBJ2-5 | TRBV28 | NA | NA | CASSFSETQYF | TGTGCCAGCAGTTTCTCCGAGACCCAGTACTTC
TRBJ1-3 | TRBV2 | NA | few | CASMRTAGNTIYF | TGTGCCAGCATGAGGACAGCTGGAAACACCATATATTTT
TRBJ1-3 | TRBV6-5 | NA | NA | CASSPPGDGNTIYF | TGTGCCAGCAGTCCCCCAGGGGACGGAAACACCATATATTTT
TRBJ2-3 | TRBV28 | NA | NA | CASSLRTTSTDTQYF | TGTGCCAGCAGTTTAAGGACAACTAGCACAGATACGCAGTATTTT
TRBJ2-7 | TRBV4-2 | TRBD2 | once | CASSQEGTNSYEQYF | TGTGCCAGCAGCCAAGAGGGGACTAACTCCTACGAGCAGTACTTC
TRBJ1-1 | TRBV9 | NA | once | CASSVGQTNTEAFF | TGTGCCAGCAGCGTTGGACAGACGAACACTGAAGCTTTCTTT
TRBJ2-7 | TRBV28 | TRBD1 | NA | CASTKKYRGSYEQYF | TGTGCCAGCACCAAAAAATACAGGGGCTCCTACGAGCAGTACTTC
TRBJ2-7 | TRBV10-3 | TRBD2 | NA | CAISESGSTYEQYF | TGTGCCATCAGTGAGAGCGGGAGTACGTACGAGCAGTACTTC
TRBJ1-5 | TRBV15 | NA | NA | CATSSVGRNQPQHF | TGTGCCACCAGCAGTGTGGGGCGCAATCAGCCCCAGCATTTT
TRBJ1-2 | TRBV5-1 | NA | NA | CASSLGENYGYTF | TGCGCCAGCAGCTTGGGTGAGAACTATGGCTACACCTTC
TRBJ2-2 | TRBV15 | TRBD2 | NA | CATSRDRAGVAGELFF | TGTGCCACCAGCAGAGATAGGGCGGGAGTTGCCGGGGAGCTGTTTTTT
TRBJ2-3 | TRBV19 | NA | NA | CASRMVLTDTQYF | TGTGCCAGTAGAATGGTACTCACAGATACGCAGTATTTT
TRBJ1-1 | TRBV9 | TRBD1 | NA | CASSVTGGVTEAFF | TGTGCCAGCAGCGTCACAGGGGGGGTCACTGAAGCTTTCTTT
TRBJ1-5 | TRBV6-1 | NA | NA | CASSAGGRSNQPQHF | TGTGCCAGCAGTGCGGGGGGCAGAAGCAATCAGCCCCAGCATTTT
TRBJ1-2 | TRBV28 | TRBD1 | NA | CASSLSGQKTANYGYTF | TGTGCCAGCAGTTTATCGGGACAGAAAACCGCTAACTATGGCTACACCTTC
TRBJ2-5 | TRBV4-2 | TRBD1 | NA | CASSHDDRVLKTQYF | TGTGCCAGCAGCCATGACGACAGGGTGTTAAAGACCCAGTACTTC
TRBJ2-7 | TRBV21-1 | NA | NA | CASSKAGAGGATYEQYF | TGTGCCAGCAGCAAAGCGGGTGCAGGGGGAGCAACGTACGAGCAGTACTTC
TRBJ1-1 | TRBV6-5 | NA | NA | CASGKGVGDTEAFF | TGTGCCAGCGGGAAGGGGGTTGGGGACACTGAAGCTTTCTTT
TRBJ2-3 | TRBV14 | TRBD2 | NA | CASSQWRERSTDTQYF | TGTGCCAGCAGCCAATGGCGGGAGCGAAGCACAGATACGCAGTATTTT
TRBJ2-1 | TRBV20-1 | TRBD2 | NA | CSAAREHEQFF | TGCAGTGCTGCGCGGGAGCACGAGCAGTTCTTC
TRBJ2-5 | TRBV5-6 | NA | NA | CASSGGGPQETQYF | TGTGCCAGCAGTGGTGGGGGCCCTCAAGAGACCCAGTACTTC
TRBJ1-5 | TRBV28 | NA | NA | CASTTVTSNQPQHF | TGTGCCAGCACTACTGTGACAAGCAATCAGCCCCAGCATTTT
TRBJ2-5 | TRBV5-4 | TRBD2 | few | CASRRETETQYF | TGTGCCAGCAGGCGGGAGACGGAGACCCAGTACTTC
TRBJ2-5 | TRBV5-1 | NA | NA | CASSLVQETQYF | TGCGCCAGCAGCTTGGTACAAGAGACCCAGTACTTC
TRBJ2-2 | TRBV19 | NA | NA | CASSYGRGDTGELFF | TGTGCCAGTAGTTACGGCAGGGGGGACACCGGGGAGCTGTTTTTT